This is a list of T cell receptor beta chains from one sample in a study of T cell responses to AZD1222 COVID-19 vaccine. Produced via immunoSEQ multiplex PCR; TCRdb's table is partial and in-frame only. The profile shows about 160,000 clones, 91% of them singletons. Sequencing was performed on peripheral blood, taken on day 0 of AZD1222 vaccination. These receptors originate from an adult in good health. CDR3s leave out the opening cysteine and the closing phenylalanine or tryptophan. A D gene is named only where the DNA matches it firmly. Rows may omit the clone size; those that give it use once, few, many or a size class.

clone size	V gene	D gene	CDR3 protein
.	TRBV4-3	.	ASSYLPGETQY
.	TRBV5-1	TRBD2	ASSLFLGTSGATSTDTQY
.	TRBV25-1	.	ASSEGHEAF
.	TRBV7-2	.	ASSLTIKTPGPQH
.	TRBV28	TRBD1	ASRVQGIRGTEAF
.	TRBV24-1	TRBD2	ATGTLGLAGYEQY
.	TRBV28	.	ASSSPSGNTIY
.	TRBV18	TRBD1	ASSPAGQGNQPQH
.	TRBV19	TRBD1	ASTPPFGTGVGYT
.	TRBV14	TRBD2	ASSPYLLAGGKDTQY
.	TRBV5-1	.	ASSSALNSYEQY
.	TRBV19	TRBD1	ASSIGQGHAYNEQF
.	TRBV5-1	.	ASSFTANTEAF
.	TRBV28	.	ASSLVLGNNQPQH
.	TRBV9	TRBD1	ASSAGTGGSPLH
.	TRBV7-2	.	ASSLWSAEQY
few	TRBV9	.	ASSVGVNNEQF
.	TRBV7-9	.	ASSFYRDTLGTDTQY
.	TRBV18	.	ASSPTGTTTGQNYGYT
.	TRBV11-2	TRBD1	ASSLDRGRIPLH
.	TRBV19	TRBD1	ASRETTGANEQF
few	TRBV19	.	ASRAGGGSQPQH
.	TRBV3-1/TRBV3-2	TRBD2	ASSAQSVGGGARETQY
.	TRBV19	.	ASSTRGGGYEQY
.	TRBV19	.	ASQGETGQPQH
.	TRBV12-3/TRBV12-4	.	AGLRESGNTIY
.	TRBV5-1	TRBD1	ASSLGGGVDTQY
.	TRBV4-1	TRBD1	ASSQDRTGADEQF
.	TRBV29-1	.	SVDRTGTELINNEQF
.	TRBV7-2	TRBD1	ASSLEGQGPYEQY
.	TRBV7-6	TRBD2	ASSASGGNTGELF
.	TRBV12-3/TRBV12-4	.	ASSEPGRTL
.	TRBV11-3	.	ASSFQDGMNTEAF
.	TRBV30	.	AWSVAMYGYT
.	TRBV12-3/TRBV12-4	.	ASSPGNYEQY
.	TRBV7-9	.	ASSPTGQNNEQF
.	TRBV7-6	TRBD1	ASSSYQQGAPPYGYT
.	TRBV7-3	TRBD1	ASSLGTGSPLH
.	TRBV30	.	AWRAGGDQPQH
.	TRBV6-5	TRBD2	ASRPTTSGSHEQY
many	TRBV10-1	.	ASSESEVVTGELF
.	TRBV7-9	TRBD2	ASSQGLAFSGANVLT
.	TRBV7-9	TRBD1	ASRHTGGVRTDTQY
once	TRBV20-1	.	SACRDDEQY
.	TRBV18	.	ASSLRQSNTGELF
.	TRBV20-1	.	NTGGYT
.	TRBV7-9	.	ASSLGAANEKLF
.	TRBV7-9	.	ASSPPGSMNTGELF
.	TRBV7-2	.	ASSRTGSYNEQF
once	TRBV12-3/TRBV12-4	TRBD1	ASSDREEGYT